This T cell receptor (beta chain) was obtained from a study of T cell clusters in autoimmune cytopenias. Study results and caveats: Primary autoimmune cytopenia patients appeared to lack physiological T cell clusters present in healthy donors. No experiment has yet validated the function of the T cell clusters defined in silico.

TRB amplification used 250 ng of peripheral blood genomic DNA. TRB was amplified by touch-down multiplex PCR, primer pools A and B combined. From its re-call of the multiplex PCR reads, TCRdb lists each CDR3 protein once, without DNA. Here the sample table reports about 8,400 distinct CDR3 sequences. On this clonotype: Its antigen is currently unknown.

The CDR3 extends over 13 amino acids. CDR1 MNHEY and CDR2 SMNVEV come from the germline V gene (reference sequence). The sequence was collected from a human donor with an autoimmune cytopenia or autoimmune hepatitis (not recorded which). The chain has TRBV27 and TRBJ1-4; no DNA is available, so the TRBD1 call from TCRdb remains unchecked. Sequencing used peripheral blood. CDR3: CASSTTGGEKLFF.